Detailed here is one TCR beta chain. Its antigen remains unidentified. Regarding treatment: about 20 received Ad26.COV2.S at low or high dose, single or two shots; several received placebo; per-sample allocation not given. Following the first vaccine or placebo injection, samples were taken on day 63. This entry comes from a study of Ad26.COV2.S vaccination and SARS-CoV-2 variants. The CDR3 is 13 amino acids. V lost 1 base, J lost 8 bases, and 10 bases lay in between. Germline values: CDR1 SGHDT, CDR2 YYEEEE. Points from the study as a whole: It was found that vaccine and placebo recipients had similar non-spike TCR breadth. Once vaccination had occurred, spike-specific CD8+ and CD4+ T cell responses reportedly showed substantial breadth.

Only in-frame clones appear in the TCRdb table, and some are missing; sequencing was by immunoSEQ multiplex PCR. The sample includes a few hundred thousand clones, 85% to 90% of them seen just once. This TCR was sampled from a person aged 18-65 years who received the Ad26.COV2.S COVID-19 vaccine or a placebo. The rearrangement joins TRBV5-6 to TRBJ2-1; D not certain. The sample here was peripheral blood, taken in a trial of Ad26.COV2.S vaccine versus placebo. For the CDR3, the DNA is TGTGCCAGCAGCTTGTCGATAACGGATGAGCAGTTCTTC. Translating it yields CASSLSITDEQFF. Full variable domain (remainder filled in from reference TRBV5-6 and TRBJ2-1): DAGVTQSPTHLIKTRGQQVTLRCSPKSGHDTVSWYQQALGQGPQFIFQYYEEEERQRGNFPDRFSGHQFPNYSSELNVNALLLGDSALYLCASSLSITDEQFFGPGTRLTVL.